This T cell receptor beta chain was captured in a study of blood T cells in healthy people across ages (dated by TCRdb to about 2015). A note on the overall study: In model experiments, template switching captured roughly one uniquely barcoded TCR beta cDNA molecule for every two T cells. For two donors (one aged 18 to 30 and one aged 80 or older), the study analyzed two additional independent replicas of 1 million unique cDNA reads from the same blood draw. Four age groups were formed from the donors: young (average 16 years), middle-aged (just under 40), aged (more than 55) and long-lived (around 82). The study measured age-related changes in TCR beta repertoire diversity using deep sequencing normalized with unique cDNA molecular identifiers.

The investigation overall reported the following: Observed TCR beta diversity per million T cells fell roughly linearly with age, and a significant reduction was already apparent by age about 36. Because the CMV infection status of the donors was unknown, age-related changes in expanded clonotypes may potentially have been confounded. Estimates of total diversity based on one million sequenced T cells were considered lower bounds and underestimates. Because profiling used bulk unsorted PBMCs, naive and antigen-experienced compartments could not be compared conclusively. Compared with the aged group, the long-lived group had more naive CD4+ T cells, fewer expanded clones and increased TCR diversity, suggesting age selection. The percentage of naive T cells measured by flow cytometry correlated strongly with observed TCR beta diversity.

There are 16 amino acids in the CDR3, from cysteine to phenylalanine inclusive. The kept DNA is CDR3 alone, 48 bases in frame from the first base. The germline V gene supplies CDR1 SGHRS and CDR2 YFSETQ. V ends up 4 bases short and J 5 bases short, with an unmatched junction base count of 10. Notes on this clonotype: Its antigen is still unknown. One base away there is no much larger clone; base qualities are not given.

Library method: 5' RACE. Sequencing instrument: Illumina HiSeq 2500. A second roughly 6 to 12 cycle PCR used a sample-barcoded 5' primer and a J-beta primer mix. A unique molecular identifier was introduced onto each TCR beta cDNA molecule by a template-switch 5' adaptor carrying 12 random nucleotides. At least 2.5 million CDR3-containing paired-end reads were obtained from each sample. The Mint cDNA synthesis kit, primed by a TRBC-specific oligonucleotide, was used to synthesize first-strand cDNA from all RNA. Following uracil-DNA glycosylase treatment, all cDNA underwent a first 18-cycle PCR with the universal primers M1SS and BC2_uni_R. For the original study's pipeline: For normalization, 1 million high-quality reads were randomly selected from each sample, with every read carrying a distinct molecular identifier. Instead of being binned into consensus sequences, reads that shared molecular identifiers were thrown out. CDR3 identification, clonotype clustering and error correction used MiTCR with a Q25 quality threshold and the strictest error-elimination algorithm. A nonparametric unseen species model using Euler transformation provided a lower-bound estimate of total TCR beta diversity. The public sequencing data were trimmed at Q25 with fastp and processed into clonotypes with MiXCR by TCRdb, which kept only in-frame beta chains. Each entry merges the rows of one CDR3 protein and shows their most common DNA and genes. It is TCRdb's table, rather than the study itself, that gives the V and J calls and clone size. In this sample the table shows over 500,000 distinct CDR3 sequences, 25% to 35% of which occur a single time. The ten largest account for approximately 4% of the sample.

Systemically healthy Caucasian individuals from Russia, approximately 39 in total and aged about 6 to 90 years, were included as donors. Each donor gave around 9.9 milliliters of peripheral blood, collected into EDTA-treated Vacutainer tubes. Ficoll-Paque density-gradient centrifugation was used to isolate PBMCs, with at least 6.5 million per sample. Total RNA, at least 6 micrograms per sample, was extracted from PBMCs with Trizol reagent. The percentages of naive CD45RAhigh/CD27high T cells were determined by flow cytometry on a PBMC aliquot from every donor. These data also formed part of another study, on T cells of mothers and their children. In that second paper, the authors write: Donors were nine systemically healthy Caucasian individuals: three mothers and their six children. cDNA synthesis consumed the entire amount of extracted RNA, loaded at 1.5 ug RNA in each 15 ul reaction. In the second PCR, the M1S primer added sample barcodes and 2-4 random nucleotides. Over 8 million TCR beta CDR3 reads came from each mother, compared with approximately 2.8 million reads from each child. Thymic selection shapes the output of TCR recombination in a similar way in related and unrelated pairs, and inherited differences have a minor effect. Normalized repertoire overlap was always slightly but never significantly higher in related than unrelated mother-child pairs. With a sensitivity of 90 to 100 clones per million clonotypes, no persistent microchimeric T cell clones were detected. The study used deep NGS to compare TCR beta repertoires of mothers and children, seeking features distinguishing related mother-child pairs from unrelated individuals. On average, the children were roughly 11 +/- 4 years old, while the mothers were approximately 40 +/- 4 years old. Libraries were sequenced on Illumina HiSeq 2000 with 100+100 nt paired-end reads after adapter ligation with NEBNext reagents. To prevent cross-contamination, the mother and child libraries were prepared a month apart and were sequenced in separate runs. For each donor, between about 500,000 and 2,200,000 distinct TCR beta clonotypes were identified. Naive TCR beta clonotypes were estimated from low-frequency clonotypes matched to each donor's FACS-determined naive share, without sorting.

The TCR was taken from a boy younger than 10 in good health. Sample: blood. The chain employs TRBV5-1 and TRBJ2-1; TRBD1 aligns with 9 central bases. The encoded CDR3 is CASSLTGQGSHNEQFF. The base sequence is TGCGCCAGCAGCCTTACGGGACAGGGATCCCACAATGAGCAGTTCTTC. Reference TRBV5-1 and TRBJ2-1 proteins supply the regions before and after the CDR3; the full variable domain is: KAGVTQTPRYLIKTRGQQVTLSCSPISGHRSVSWYQQTPGQGLQFLFEYFSETQRNKGNFPGRFSGRQFSNSRSEMNVSTLELGDSALYLCASSLTGQGSHNEQFFGPGTRLTVL.